This paragraph covers one T cell receptor (beta chain) sequence. Its antigen is unknown. Germline CDR1 is LNHDA and CDR2 is SQIVND (reference sequence). Deletions cut 3 bases from V and 2 bases from J, with 15 bases between. The CDR3 runs 16 residues. The data are from a study of vaccination effects on CD4 cells after COVID-19. Overall study context: Samples collected post-vaccine were obtained a median of 72 days after the second dose.

Study results and caveats: Clones arising from infection and from vaccination showed marked clonal contraction late after vaccination. The study dataset contains few convalescent patients and includes no early post-infection timepoints.

Culturing for 10 days preceded CD4+ T cell isolation. Of the BNT162b2 and mRNA-1273 vaccines, participants received two doses of one or the other. IL-2 medium supplanted half the medium on days 3 and 7. Data came from immunoSEQ multiplex PCR; TCRdb stores just in-frame clones and leaves some out. The table lists tens of thousands of clones, nearly 75% of them singletons, with more than 2% in the top ten. This chain links TRBV19 with TRBJ2-3; no clear D. The sample here was CD4+ T cells from PBMCs cultured without peptide, taken after COVID-19 vaccination. This clonotype originated in a human donor who received a COVID-19 vaccine. CDR3 sequence: CASSMGRRVSTDTQYF. In nucleotides, the CDR3 is TGTGCCAGTAGTATGGGCCGCCGAGTCTCCACAGATACGCAGTATTTT. The entire variable domain, with the rest obtained from reference TRBV19 and TRBJ2-3, is as follows: DGGITQSPKYLFRKEGQNVTLSCEQNLNHDAMYWYRQDPGQGLRLIYYSQIVNDFQKGDIAEGYSVSREKKESFPLTVTSAQKNPTAFYLCASSMGRRVSTDTQYFGPGTRLTVL.